The 19 T cell receptor beta chains reported below all come from one sample, sequenced in a study of post-analysis software for immune sequencing data. General observations from the study: Patients had higher frequencies than controls of roughly 5 TRBV segments, including TRBV5-6, TRBV5-1 and TRBV20-1.

TCR beta libraries were prepared from cDNA with unique molecular identifiers. TCRdb processed the PCR reads anew with MiXCR; each CDR3 protein has one entry. The sample holds approximately 400,000 distinct CDR3 sequences; roughly 30% are singletons and the top ten take around 15%. These receptors have no identified antigens. Sequenced input: blood. These TCRs come from a girl between 5 and 17 years old with multiple sclerosis.

V usage is TRBV3-1 and J usage is TRBJ1-5, with D perhaps matching TRBD1 (6 bases). Deletions cut 4 bases from V and 0 bases from J, with 10 bases between. The CDR3 contains 15 residues. CDR1 and CDR2 from the germline V gene are LGHDT and YNNKEL (reference sequence). Here the CDR3 reads CASSPDSSSNQPQHF. The CDR3, as DNA: TGTGCCAGCAGCCCGGACAGCTCTAGCAATCAGCCCCAGCATTTT.

The rearrangement joins TRBV12-3 or TRBV12-4 to TRBJ2-2, with 9 bases matching TRBD2. The J segment lost 7 bases and the V segment lost 2 bases, leaving 5 bases of the junction unmatched. The CDR3 spans 15 residues. The CDR3 loop is CASSLRAGGVGELFF. Written as DNA, the CDR3 is TGTGCCAGCAGTTTAAGAGCGGGGGGCGTCGGGGAGCTGTTTTTT.

The chain employs TRBV5-1 and TRBJ2-1; 8 nucleotides align to TRBD2. The CDR3 is 17 amino acids. Germline CDR1 and CDR2: SGHRS and YFSETQ. With V trimmed by 1 base and J by 4 bases, 10 bases remained unmatched. The CDR3 nucleotides read TGCGCCAGCAGCTTGAAGGCTAGCGGGTCCCATTACAATGAGCAGTTCTTC. Its protein product is CASSLKASGSHYNEQFF. Based on the CDR3 plus reference TRBV5-1 and TRBJ2-1, the full variable domain is KAGVTQTPRYLIKTRGQQVTLSCSPISGHRSVSWYQQTPGQGLQFLFEYFSETQRNKGNFPGRFSGRQFSNSRSEMNVSTLELGDSALYLCASSLKASGSHYNEQFFGPGTRLTVL.

The V gene is TRBV4-1, the J gene TRBJ2-2; 8 bases are a match to TRBD1. Germline trimming cut 1 base from V and 10 bases from J; bases unmatched to any gene: 8. The CDR3 covers 15 residues. Germline CDR1 is MGHRA and CDR2 is YSYEKL. CDR3 nucleotides: TGCGCCAGCAGCCAAGCGGACAGGGATGACGAGGAGCTGTTTTTT. Translation gives CASSQADRDDEELFF.

As to this clonotype: Since a much larger clone is just one base distant, this may be a read error. The chain links TRBV12-3 or TRBV12-4 to TRBJ2-5; D gene ambiguous. V was trimmed by 10 bases and J by 2 bases, leaving 8 bases between them. The CDR3 spans 11 residues. CDR3: CANGRQETQYF. In DNA form, the CDR3 reads TGTGCCAATGGACGGCAAGAGACCCAGTACTTC.

This clonotype occurred a few times. The chain carries TRBV7-9 and TRBJ1-1, with D tentatively TRBD1 (5 bases). This CDR3 is 15 amino acids long. V was trimmed by 5 bases and J by 5 bases, leaving 18 bases between them. Germline V gene sequence: CDR1 SEHNR, CDR2 FQNEAQ (reference sequence). CDR3 region: CASSDWGWGWTEAFF. The CDR3 DNA is TGTGCCAGCAGCGATTGGGGGTGGGGATGGACTGAAGCTTTCTTT.

The table lists this clonotype with a few counts. This sequence joins TRBV6-5 and TRBJ2-7, with a weak D call TRBD2 (6 bases). From germline, CDR1 is MNHEY and CDR2 SVGAGI. This CDR3 contains 14 residues. V lost 7 bases, J lost 2 bases, and 15 bases lay in between. The DNA for the CDR3 is TGTGCCAGCATCGGGACTGACCAAGCCTACGAGCAGTACTTC. Translated, it gives CASIGTDQAYEQYF.

This clonotype was counted only a few times. The chain is built from TRBV5-1 and TRBJ2-5; 7 bases map to TRBD2. V was clipped by 0 bases and J by 2 bases; unmatched bases: 4. CDR1 SGHRS and CDR2 YFSETQ come from the germline V gene. The CDR3 is 15 amino acids. The CDR3 coding sequence is TGCGCCAGCAGCTTGGCAGCGGGGCGACAAGAGACCCAGTACTTC. This codes for CASSLAAGRQETQYF.

V gene TRBV6-1 combines with J gene TRBJ1-4; 7 positions match TRBD1. The CDR3 has 14 residues. The V and J ends lost 6 bases and 4 bases, in that order; junction bases with no gene match: 5. The germline CDR1 and CDR2 sequences are MNHNS and SASEGT. The CDR3 DNA reads as TGTGCCAGCAGGGAGACAGGGATTAATGAAAAACTGTTTTTT. Protein product: CASRETGINEKLFF.

The CDR3 loop is CSARSTGEGADTQYF. The CDR3 DNA reads TGCAGTGCTCGTTCGACAGGGGAGGGCGCAGATACGCAGTATTTT. This sequence joins TRBV20-1 and TRBJ2-3; D possibly corresponds to TRBD1 (8 bases). Looked up from germline, CDR1 is DFQATT and CDR2 is SNEGSKA (reference sequence). V shed 5 bases and J shed 4 bases, with 19 bases lying between them. This CDR3 spans 15 amino acids.

The rearrangement joins TRBV12-3 or TRBV12-4 to TRBJ2-3; D gene ambiguous. The CDR3 loop spans 14 amino acids. V was cut by 2 bases and J by 6 bases, with 12 bases left in between. DNA for the CDR3: TGTGCCAGCAGTTTAAGTTTCGCTTGGGATACGCAGTATTTT. Encoded protein: CASSLSFAWDTQYF.

The chain links TRBV27 to TRBJ1-1; tentatively, D is TRBD1 (6 bases). The germline V gene has CDR1 MNHEY and CDR2 SMNVEV (reference sequence). The CDR3 sequence is 17 residues long. Deletions cut 5 bases from V and 0 bases from J, with 19 bases between. CDR3 in DNA: TGTGCCAGCAGTCTAGATAGGGGGACGGCCATGAACACTGAAGCTTTCTTT. Translating gives CASSLDRGTAMNTEAFF.

This clonotype came up a few times. The chain carries TRBV6-6 and TRBJ1-5; 7 bases agree with TRBD1. The CDR3 contains 16 residues. V shed 5 bases and J 2 bases; nucleotides not matched to a gene: 9. The germline V gene encodes CDR1 MNHNY and CDR2 SVGAGI (reference sequence). DNA for the CDR3: TGTGCCAGCAGTACCAGACAGGGAGGGGGCAATCAGCCCCAGCATTTT. Translated: CASSTRQGGGNQPQHF.

Only a few counts were recorded for this clonotype. The gene calls are TRBV4-1 and TRBJ1-2; possible D gene TRBD1, 5 bases. Trimming left V 2 bases short and J 2 bases short, with 12 bases between. Germline CDR1 is MGHRA and CDR2 is YSYEKL. The CDR3 has 15 amino acids. The CDR3 DNA is TGCGCCAGCAGCCAAATCGGGACGGGAAACTATGGCTACACCTTC. It specifies CASSQIGTGNYGYTF.

This clonotype turned up a few times. The chain carries TRBV5-7 and TRBJ2-2; D uncertain. TRBV5-7 is identified as an open reading frame with a role that is uncertain. This CDR3 comprises 16 residues. Trimming took 1 base from V and 0 from J, leaving 10 bases between them. This CDR3 reads CASSLTPTANTGELFF. CDR3 nucleotide sequence: TGTGCCAGCAGCTTGACTCCGACTGCGAACACCGGGGAGCTGTTTTTT.

The gene calls are TRBV4-3 and TRBJ1-5, with D tentatively TRBD1 (5 bases). The V end lost 0 bases, the J end lost 3 bases, and 15 bases lay between the germline ends. Germline lookup yields CDR1 LGHNA and CDR2 YSLEER. The CDR3 runs to 17 residues. CDR3 in amino acids: CASSQDLSGDDNQPQHF. The CDR3 DNA sequence: TGCGCCAGCAGCCAAGATTTGTCCGGGGACGACAATCAGCCCCAGCATTTT.

This clonotype was observed once. The chain's CDR3 is CASSMIMGRSYEQYF. CDR3 sequence (DNA): TGTGCCAGTAGTATGATAATGGGGCGCAGCTACGAGCAGTACTTC. The V gene is TRBV19, the J gene TRBJ2-5, with a tentative D call TRBD1 (5 bases). The end of the DNA is better explained by TRBJ2-7, so the J call may be wrong. The germline V gene encodes CDR1 LNHDA and CDR2 SQIVND (reference sequence). The CDR3 consists of 15 residues.

This clonotype was seen a handful of times. CDR3 sequence (DNA): TGCGCCAGCAGCTTAGGGACGGATAGCACAGATACGCAGTATTTT. It codes for CASSLGTDSTDTQYF. V gene TRBV5-1 combines with J gene TRBJ2-3; the D call may be TRBD1 or TRBD2 (5 bases each). Germline CDR1 and CDR2: SGHRS and YFSETQ. V was trimmed by 2 bases and J by 0 bases, leaving 10 bases between them. The CDR3 length is 15 residues.

This clonotype appeared a few times. The V call is TRBV11-2, the J call TRBJ1-1; D remains unclear. The V gene lost 4 bases and the J gene lost 4 bases, with 19 bases spanning the gap. Germline V gives CDR1 SGHAT, CDR2 FQNNGV. The CDR3 covers 16 residues. The CDR3 is CASSSSGGRLGTEAFF. The CDR3 DNA reads as TGTGCCAGCAGCTCTTCGGGCGGACGCTTGGGCACTGAAGCTTTCTTT.